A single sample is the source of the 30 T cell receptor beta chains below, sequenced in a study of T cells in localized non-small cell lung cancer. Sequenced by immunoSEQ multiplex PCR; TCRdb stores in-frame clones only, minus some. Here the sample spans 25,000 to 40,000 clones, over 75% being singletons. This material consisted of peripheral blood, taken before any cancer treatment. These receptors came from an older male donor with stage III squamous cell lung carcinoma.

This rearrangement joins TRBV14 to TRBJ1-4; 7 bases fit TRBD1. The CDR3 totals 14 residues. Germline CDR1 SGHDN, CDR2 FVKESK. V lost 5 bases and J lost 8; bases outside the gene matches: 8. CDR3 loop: CASSGDRVGEKLFF. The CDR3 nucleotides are TGTGCCAGCAGCGGGGACAGAGTCGGCGAAAAACTGTTTTTT.

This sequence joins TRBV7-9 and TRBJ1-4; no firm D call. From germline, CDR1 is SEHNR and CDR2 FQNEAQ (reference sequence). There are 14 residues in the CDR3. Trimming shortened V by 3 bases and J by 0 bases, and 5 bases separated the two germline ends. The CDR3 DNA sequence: TGTGCCAGCAGCTTTGGAGCAACTAATGAAAAACTGTTTTTT. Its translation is CASSFGATNEKLFF.

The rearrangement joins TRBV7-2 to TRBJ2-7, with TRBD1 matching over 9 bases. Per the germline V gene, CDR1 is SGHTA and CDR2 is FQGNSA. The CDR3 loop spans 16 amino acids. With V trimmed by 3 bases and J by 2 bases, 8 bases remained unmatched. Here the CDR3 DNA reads TGTGCCAGCAGCTTGTCTATCGGGACAGGGACCTACGAGCAGTACTTC. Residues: CASSLSIGTGTYEQYF.

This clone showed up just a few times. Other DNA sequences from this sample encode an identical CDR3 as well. This CDR3 is CASSVGRSYEQYF. The CDR3 DNA reads TGTGCCAGCAGTGTCGGCAGATCCTACGAGCAGTACTTC. The chain is built from TRBV28 and TRBJ2-7, with D hard to call. Germline lookup yields CDR1 MDHEN and CDR2 SYDVKM. This CDR3 has 13 residues. The V end was cut by 5 bases, the J end by 1 base, with 9 bases between.

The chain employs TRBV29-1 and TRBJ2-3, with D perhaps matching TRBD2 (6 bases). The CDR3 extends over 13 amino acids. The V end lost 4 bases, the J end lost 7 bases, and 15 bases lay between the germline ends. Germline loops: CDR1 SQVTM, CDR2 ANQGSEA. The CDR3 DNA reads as TGCAGCGTTGGCAGTGGAGGGATTTATACGCAGTATTTT. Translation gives CSVGSGGIYTQYF.

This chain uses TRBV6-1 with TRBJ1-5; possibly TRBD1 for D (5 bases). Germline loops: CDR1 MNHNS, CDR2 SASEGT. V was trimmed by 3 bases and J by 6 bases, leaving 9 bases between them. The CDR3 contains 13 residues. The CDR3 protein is CASSDRVGQPQHF. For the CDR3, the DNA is TGTGCCAGCAGTGACAGGGTGGGTCAGCCCCAGCATTTT.

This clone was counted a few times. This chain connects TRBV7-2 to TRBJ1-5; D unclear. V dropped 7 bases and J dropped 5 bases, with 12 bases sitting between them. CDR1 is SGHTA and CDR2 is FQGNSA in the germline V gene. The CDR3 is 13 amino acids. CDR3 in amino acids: CASTAFWDQPQHF. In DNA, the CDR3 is TGTGCCAGCACGGCCTTCTGGGATCAGCCCCAGCATTTT.

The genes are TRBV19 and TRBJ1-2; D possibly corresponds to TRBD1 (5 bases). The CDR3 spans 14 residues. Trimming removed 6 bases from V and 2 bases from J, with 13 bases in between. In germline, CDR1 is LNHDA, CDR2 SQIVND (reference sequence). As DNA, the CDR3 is TGTGCCAGTAGCACCGGGGCCTTAAACTATGGCTACACCTTC. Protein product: CASSTGALNYGYTF.

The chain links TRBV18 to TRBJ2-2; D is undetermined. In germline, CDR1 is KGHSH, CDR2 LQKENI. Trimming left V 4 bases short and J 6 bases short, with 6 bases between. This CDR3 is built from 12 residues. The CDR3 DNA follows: TGTGCCAGCTCACTTTCTGCCGGGGAGCTGTTTTTT. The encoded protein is CASSLSAGELFF.

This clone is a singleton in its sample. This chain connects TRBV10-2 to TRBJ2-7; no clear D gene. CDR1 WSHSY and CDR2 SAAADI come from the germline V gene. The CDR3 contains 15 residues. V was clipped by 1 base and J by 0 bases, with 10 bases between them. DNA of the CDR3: TGCGCCAGCAGTGAGTTCGGCATCCCCTCCTACGAGCAGTACTTC. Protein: CASSEFGIPSYEQYF.

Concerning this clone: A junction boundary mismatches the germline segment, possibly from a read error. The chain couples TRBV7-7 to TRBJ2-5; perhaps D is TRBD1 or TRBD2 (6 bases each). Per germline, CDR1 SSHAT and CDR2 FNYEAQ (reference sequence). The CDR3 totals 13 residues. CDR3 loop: CASSRGGRETQYF. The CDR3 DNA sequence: TGTGCTAGCAGCCGTGGGGGGCGAGAGACCCAGTACTTC.

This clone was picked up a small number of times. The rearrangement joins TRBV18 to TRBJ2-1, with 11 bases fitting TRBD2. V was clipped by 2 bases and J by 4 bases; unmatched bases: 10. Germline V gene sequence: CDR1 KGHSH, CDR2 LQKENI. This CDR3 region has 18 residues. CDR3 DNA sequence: TGTGCCAGCTCACCATCCTTACTAGCGGGAGCCTTGTACAATGAGCAGTTCTTC. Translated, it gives CASSPSLLAGALYNEQFF. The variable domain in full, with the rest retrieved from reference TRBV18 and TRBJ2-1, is NAGVMQNPRHLVRRRGQEARLRCSPMKGHSHVYWYRQLPEEGLKFMVYLQKENIIDESGMPKERFSAEFPKEGPSILRIQQVVRGDSAAYFCASSPSLLAGALYNEQFFGPGTRLTVL.

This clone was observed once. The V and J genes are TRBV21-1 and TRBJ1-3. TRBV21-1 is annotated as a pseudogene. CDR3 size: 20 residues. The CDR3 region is CASSKASLSGRPSSGNTIYF. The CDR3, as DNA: TGTGCCAGCAGCAAAGCCTCCCTCTCCGGACGGCCGAGCTCTGGAAACACCATATATTTT.

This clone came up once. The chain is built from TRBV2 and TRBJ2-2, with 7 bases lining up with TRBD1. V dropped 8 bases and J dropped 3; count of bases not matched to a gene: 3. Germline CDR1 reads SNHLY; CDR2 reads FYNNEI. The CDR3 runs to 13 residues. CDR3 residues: CASRGTDTGELFF. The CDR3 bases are TGTGCCAGCCGAGGGACAGACACCGGGGAGCTGTTTTTT.

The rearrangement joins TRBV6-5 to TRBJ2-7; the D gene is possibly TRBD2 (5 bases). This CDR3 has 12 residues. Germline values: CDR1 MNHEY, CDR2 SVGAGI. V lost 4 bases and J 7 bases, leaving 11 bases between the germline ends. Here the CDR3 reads CASSSTTGEQYF. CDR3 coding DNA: TGTGCCAGCAGTTCCACCACGGGGGAGCAGTACTTC.

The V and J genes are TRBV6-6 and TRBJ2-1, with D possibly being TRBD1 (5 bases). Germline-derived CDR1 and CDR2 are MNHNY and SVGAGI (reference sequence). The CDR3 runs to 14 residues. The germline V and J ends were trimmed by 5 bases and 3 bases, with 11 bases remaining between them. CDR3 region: CASSHRDSYNEQFF. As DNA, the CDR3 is TGTGCCAGCAGTCACCGAGACAGCTACAATGAGCAGTTCTTC.

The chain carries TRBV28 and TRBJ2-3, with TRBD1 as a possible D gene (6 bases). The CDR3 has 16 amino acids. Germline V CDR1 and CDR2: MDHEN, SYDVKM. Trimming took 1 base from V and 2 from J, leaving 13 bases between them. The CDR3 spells CASSLSQGSVTDTQYF. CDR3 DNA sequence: TGTGCCAGCAGTTTATCCCAGGGGAGCGTCACAGATACGCAGTATTTT. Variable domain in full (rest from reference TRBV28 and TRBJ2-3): DVKVTQSSRYLVKRTGEKVFLECVQDMDHENMFWYRQDPGLGLRLIYFSYDVKMKEKGDIPEGYSVSREKKERFSLILESASTNQTSMYLCASSLSQGSVTDTQYFGPGTRLTVL.

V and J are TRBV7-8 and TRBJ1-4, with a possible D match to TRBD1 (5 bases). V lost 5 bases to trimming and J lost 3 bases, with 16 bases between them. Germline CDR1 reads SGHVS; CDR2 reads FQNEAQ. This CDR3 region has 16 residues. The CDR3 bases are TGTGCCAGCAGCCTCCAAAACCCGACAGCTAATGAAAAACTGTTTTTT. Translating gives CASSLQNPTANEKLFF.

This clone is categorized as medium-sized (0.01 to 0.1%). The CDR3 sequence is CASSLRAGESIPPQHF. CDR3 coding DNA: TGCGCCAGCAGCCTCAGAGCCGGGGAGTCTATTCCGCCCCAGCATTTT. The chain couples TRBV4-1 to TRBJ1-5, with D unclear. The CDR3 totals 16 residues. The V end was cut by 4 bases, the J end by 9 bases, with 22 bases between. Germline V CDR1 and CDR2: MGHRA, YSYEKL.

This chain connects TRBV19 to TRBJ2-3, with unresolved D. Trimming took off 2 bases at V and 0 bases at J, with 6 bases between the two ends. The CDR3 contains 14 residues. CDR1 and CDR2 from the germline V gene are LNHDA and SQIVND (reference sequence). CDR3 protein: CASSISSSTDTQYF. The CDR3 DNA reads TGTGCCAGTAGTATATCCTCTAGCACAGATACGCAGTATTTT.

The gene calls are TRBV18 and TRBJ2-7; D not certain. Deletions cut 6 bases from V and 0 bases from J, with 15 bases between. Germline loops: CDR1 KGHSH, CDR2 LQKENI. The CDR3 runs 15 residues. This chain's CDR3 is CASSPVEPSSYEQYF. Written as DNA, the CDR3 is TGTGCCAGCTCCCCAGTCGAGCCGAGCTCCTACGAGCAGTACTTC.

The CDR3: CSVDFGGSYNEQFF. CDR3 sequence (DNA): TGCAGCGTTGATTTCGGGGGCTCCTACAATGAGCAGTTCTTC. V usage is TRBV29-1 and J usage is TRBJ2-1; D possibly corresponds to TRBD2 (6 bases). From germline, CDR1 is SQVTM and CDR2 ANQGSEA. This CDR3 comprises 14 residues. The V end lost 3 bases, the J end lost 0 bases, and 9 bases lay between the germline ends.

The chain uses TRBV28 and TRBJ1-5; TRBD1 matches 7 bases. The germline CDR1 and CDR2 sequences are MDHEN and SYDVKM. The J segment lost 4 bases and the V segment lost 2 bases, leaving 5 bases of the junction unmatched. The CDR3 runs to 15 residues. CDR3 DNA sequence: TGTGCCAGCAGTTTACAGACAGGGCCTAATCAGCCCCAGCATTTT. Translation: CASSLQTGPNQPQHF.

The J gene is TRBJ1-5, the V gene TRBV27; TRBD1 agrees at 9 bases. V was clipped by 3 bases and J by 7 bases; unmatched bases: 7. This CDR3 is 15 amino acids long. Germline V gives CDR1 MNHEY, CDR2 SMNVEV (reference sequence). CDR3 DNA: TGTGCCAGCAGTTTTGATACAGGGGGCAGCCAGCCCCAGCATTTT. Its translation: CASSFDTGGSQPQHF.

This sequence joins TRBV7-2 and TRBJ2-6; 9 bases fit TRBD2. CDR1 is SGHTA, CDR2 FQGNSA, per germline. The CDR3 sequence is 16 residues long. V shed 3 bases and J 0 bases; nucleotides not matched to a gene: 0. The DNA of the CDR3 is TGTGCCAGCAGCTTTAGCGGGAGCTCTGGGGCCAACGTCCTGACTTTC. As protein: CASSFSGSSGANVLTF.

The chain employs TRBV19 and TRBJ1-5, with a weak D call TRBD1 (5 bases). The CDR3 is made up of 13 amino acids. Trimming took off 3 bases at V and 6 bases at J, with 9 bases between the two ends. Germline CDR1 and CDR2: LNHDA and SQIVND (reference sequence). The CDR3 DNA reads TGTGCCAGTAGTATCTTGACAGCTCAGCCCCAGCATTTT. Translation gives CASSILTAQPQHF.

For the CDR3, the DNA is TGTGCCAGCAGCTTTACTGCCGGGACTAGCGGGGGCGCCTACAATGAGCAGTTCTTC. It codes for CASSFTAGTSGGAYNEQFF. The chain is built from TRBV11-2 and TRBJ2-1; 14 nucleotides agree with TRBD2. Germline values: CDR1 SGHAT, CDR2 FQNNGV. This CDR3 contains 19 residues. The V and J ends lost 3 bases and 2 bases, in that order; junction bases with no gene match: 9.

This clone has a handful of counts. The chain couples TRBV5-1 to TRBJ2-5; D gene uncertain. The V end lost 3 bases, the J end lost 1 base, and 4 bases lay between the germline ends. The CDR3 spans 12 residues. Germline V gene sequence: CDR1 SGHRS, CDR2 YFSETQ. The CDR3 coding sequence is TGCGCCAGCAGCTGGTCCCAAGAGACCCAGTACTTC. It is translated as CASSWSQETQYF.

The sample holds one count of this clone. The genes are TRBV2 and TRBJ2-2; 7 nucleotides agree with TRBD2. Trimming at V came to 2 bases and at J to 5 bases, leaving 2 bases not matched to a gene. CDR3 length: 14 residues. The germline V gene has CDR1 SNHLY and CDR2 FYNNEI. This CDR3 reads CASSESGGTGELFF. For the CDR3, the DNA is TGTGCCAGCAGTGAATCGGGGGGTACCGGGGAGCTGTTTTTT.

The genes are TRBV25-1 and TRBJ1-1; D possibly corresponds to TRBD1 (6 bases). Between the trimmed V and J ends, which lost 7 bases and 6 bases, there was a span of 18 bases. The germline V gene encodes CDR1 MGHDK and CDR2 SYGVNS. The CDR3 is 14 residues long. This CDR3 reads CASTPGGGLAEAFF. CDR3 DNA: TGTGCCAGCACCCCTGGGGGGGGCTTGGCTGAAGCTTTCTTT.